Listed here are 3 T cell receptor beta chains from one sample, sequenced in a study of OX40 agonist ivuxolimab in advanced cancers. Generated by immunoSEQ multiplex PCR, the TCRdb table keeps only in-frame clones and is missing some. This table has about 92,000 clones, roughly 90% appearing once. The sequences come from CD4+ or CD8+ T cells sorted from blood, collected in a trial of the OX40 agonist ivuxolimab. The receptors come from an adult with an advanced solid tumor such as melanoma, head and neck, liver or kidney cancer.

Worth noting for this clone: Different DNA sequences within this sample yield the same CDR3. The V call is TRBV7-9, the J call TRBJ2-2, with D unclear. CDR3 length: 14 amino acids. Germline lookup yields CDR1 SEHNR and CDR2 FQNEAQ (reference sequence). The V gene lost 2 bases and the J gene lost 1 base, with 5 bases spanning the gap. The CDR3 loop reads CASSLSRNTGELFF. In DNA form, the CDR3 reads TGTGCCAGCAGCTTAAGTAGGAACACCGGGGAGCTGTTTTTT. The full variable domain, rest sourced from reference TRBV7-9 and TRBJ2-2, is DTGVSQNPRHKITKRGQNVTFRCDPISEHNRLYWYRQTLGQGPEFLTYFQNEAQLEKSRLLSDRFSAERPKGSFSTLEIQRTEQGDSAMYLCASSLSRNTGELFFGEGSRLTVL.

This chain's CDR3 is CASSWTGTGEAEQYF. CDR3 coding DNA: TGTGCCAGCAGTTGGACCGGGACAGGGGAGGCCGAGCAGTACTTC. This chain uses TRBV28 with TRBJ2-7; 10 bases agree with TRBD1. CDR3 length: 15 residues. Per the germline V gene, CDR1 is MDHEN and CDR2 is SYDVKM. Trimming took 4 bases from V and 6 from J; bases not matched to a gene: 9. Together with reference TRBV28 and TRBJ2-7, the CDR3 gives the full variable domain: DVKVTQSSRYLVKRTGEKVFLECVQDMDHENMFWYRQDPGLGLRLIYFSYDVKMKEKGDIPEGYSVSREKKERFSLILESASTNQTSMYLCASSWTGTGEAEQYFGPGTRLTVT.

This clone has a single count. This chain uses TRBV28 with TRBJ2-7, with D maybe TRBD1 (5 bases). Germline-derived CDR1 and CDR2 are MDHEN and SYDVKM. The V and J ends lost 6 bases and 3 bases respectively, with 9 bases between them. The CDR3 consists of 12 residues. The CDR3 region is CASSGHGYEQYF. The CDR3 region has the DNA TGTGCCAGCAGCGGACACGGCTACGAGCAGTACTTC. Full variable domain (outside the CDR3, taken from reference TRBV28 and TRBJ2-7): DVKVTQSSRYLVKRTGEKVFLECVQDMDHENMFWYRQDPGLGLRLIYFSYDVKMKEKGDIPEGYSVSREKKERFSLILESASTNQTSMYLCASSGHGYEQYFGPGTRLTVT.